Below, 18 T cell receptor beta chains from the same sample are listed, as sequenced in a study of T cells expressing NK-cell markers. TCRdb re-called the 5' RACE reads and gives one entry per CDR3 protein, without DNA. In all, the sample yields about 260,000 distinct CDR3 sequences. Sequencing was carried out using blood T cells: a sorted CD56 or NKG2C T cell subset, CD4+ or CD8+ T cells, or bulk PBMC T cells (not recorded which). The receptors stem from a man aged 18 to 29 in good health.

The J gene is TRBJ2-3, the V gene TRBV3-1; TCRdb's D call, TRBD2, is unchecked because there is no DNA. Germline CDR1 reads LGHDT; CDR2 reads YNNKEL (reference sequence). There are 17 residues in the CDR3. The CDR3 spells CASSQAGLGLSSDTQYF.

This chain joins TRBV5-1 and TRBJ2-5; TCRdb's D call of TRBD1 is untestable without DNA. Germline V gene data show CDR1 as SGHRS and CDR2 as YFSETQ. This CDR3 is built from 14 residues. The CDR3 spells CASSLGGQSRTQYF.

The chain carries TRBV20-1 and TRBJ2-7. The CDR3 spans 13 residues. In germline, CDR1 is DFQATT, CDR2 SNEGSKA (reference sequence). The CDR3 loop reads CSARREDSYEQYF.

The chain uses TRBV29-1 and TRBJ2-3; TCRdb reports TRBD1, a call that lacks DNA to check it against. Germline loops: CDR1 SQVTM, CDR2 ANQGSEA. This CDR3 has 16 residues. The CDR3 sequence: CSVEGEGGLGTDTQYF.

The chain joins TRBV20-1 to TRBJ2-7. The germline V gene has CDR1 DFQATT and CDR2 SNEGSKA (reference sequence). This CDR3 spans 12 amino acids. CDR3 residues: CSAETHSYEQYF.

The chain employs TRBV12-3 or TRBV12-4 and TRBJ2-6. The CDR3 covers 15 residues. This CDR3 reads CASRPSRSGANVLTF.

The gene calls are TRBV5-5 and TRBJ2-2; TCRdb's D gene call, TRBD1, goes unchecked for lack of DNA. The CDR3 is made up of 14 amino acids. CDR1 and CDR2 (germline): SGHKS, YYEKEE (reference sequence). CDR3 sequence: CASSSTGEAGELFF.

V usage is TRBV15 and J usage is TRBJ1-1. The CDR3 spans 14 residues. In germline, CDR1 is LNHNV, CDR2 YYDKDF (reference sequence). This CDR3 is CATSTRGGNTEAFF.

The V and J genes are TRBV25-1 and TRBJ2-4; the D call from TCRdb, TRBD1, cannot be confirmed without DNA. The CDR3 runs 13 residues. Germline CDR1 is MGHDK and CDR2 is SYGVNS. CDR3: CASSEQGKNIQYF. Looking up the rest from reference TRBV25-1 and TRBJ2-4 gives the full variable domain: EADIYQTPRYLVIGTGKKITLECSQTMGHDKMYWYQQDPGMELHLIHYSYGVNSTEKGDLSSESTVSRIRTEHFPLTLESARPSHTSQYLCASSEQGKNIQYFGAGTRLSVL.

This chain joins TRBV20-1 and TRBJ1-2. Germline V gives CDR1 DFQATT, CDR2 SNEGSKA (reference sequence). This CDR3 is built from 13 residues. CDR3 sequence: CSAYVQEGYGYTF.

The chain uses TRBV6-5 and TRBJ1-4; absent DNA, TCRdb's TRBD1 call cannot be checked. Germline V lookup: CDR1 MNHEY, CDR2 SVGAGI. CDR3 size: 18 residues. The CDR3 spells CASSYYPGQLATNEKLFF.

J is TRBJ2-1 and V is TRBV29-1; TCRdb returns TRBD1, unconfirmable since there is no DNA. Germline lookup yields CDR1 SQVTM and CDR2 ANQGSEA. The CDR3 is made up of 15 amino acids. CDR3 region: CSVVGLGRGSDEQFF.

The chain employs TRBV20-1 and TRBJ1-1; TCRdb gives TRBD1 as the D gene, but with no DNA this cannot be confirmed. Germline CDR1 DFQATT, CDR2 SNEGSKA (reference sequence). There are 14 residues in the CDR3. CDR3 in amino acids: CSATATGLHTEAFF.

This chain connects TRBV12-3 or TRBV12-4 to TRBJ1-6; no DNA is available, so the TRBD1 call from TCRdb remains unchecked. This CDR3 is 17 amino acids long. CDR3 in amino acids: CASSFSMSDLRNSPLHF.

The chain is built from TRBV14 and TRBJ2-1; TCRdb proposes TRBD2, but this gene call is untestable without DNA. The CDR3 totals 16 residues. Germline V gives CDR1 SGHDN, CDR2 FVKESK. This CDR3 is CASSARLAGGHNEQFF. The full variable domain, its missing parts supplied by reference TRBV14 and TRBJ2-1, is EAGVTQFPSHSVIEKGQTVTLRCDPISGHDNLYWYRRVMGKEIKFLLHFVKESKQDESGMPNNRFLAERTGGTYSTLKVQPAELEDSGVYFCASSARLAGGHNEQFFGPGTRLTVL.

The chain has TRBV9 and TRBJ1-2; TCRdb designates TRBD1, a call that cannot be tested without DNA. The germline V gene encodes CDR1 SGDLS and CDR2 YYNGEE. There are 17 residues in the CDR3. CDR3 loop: CASSPLSPGRGPRGYTF.

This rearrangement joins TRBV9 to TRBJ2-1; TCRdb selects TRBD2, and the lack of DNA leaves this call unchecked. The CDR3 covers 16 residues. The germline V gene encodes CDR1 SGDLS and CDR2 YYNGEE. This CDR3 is CASSGGQGLDVLEQFF.

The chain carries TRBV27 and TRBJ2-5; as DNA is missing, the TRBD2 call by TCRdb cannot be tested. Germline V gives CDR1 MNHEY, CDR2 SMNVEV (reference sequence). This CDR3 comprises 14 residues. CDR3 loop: CASPSRGVQETQYF.